This TCR beta chain stems from a study of blood T cells in healthy people across ages. This clonotype was observed a few times. Germline V gene data show CDR1 as SGHTA and CDR2 as FQGNSA. The CDR3 contains 13 residues. Next came a second PCR, run for about 6 to 11 cycles, which used a sample-barcoded 5' primer along with a J-beta primer mix. TCRdb independently ran MiXCR on the 5' RACE reads; one entry per CDR3 protein. The sample has 600,000 to 1,000,000 distinct CDR3 sequences; 20% to 25% are singletons. These sequences were also reported in another study, on T cells of mothers and their children.

This sequence originates from a boy aged 5 to 17 in good health. The chain couples TRBV7-2 to TRBJ2-5; D uncertain. The end of the DNA is better explained by TRBJ2-7, so the J call may be wrong. Sequencing was done on a sample of blood. The CDR3 bases are TGTGCCAGCAGCCCATATTTTCGGAGCGAGCAGTACTTC. This encodes CASSPYFRSEQYF.